Detailed here is one TCR beta chain. As originally analysed: Reference gene primer amplification gave estimated nucleated cell counts. Sequenced by immunoSEQ multiplex PCR; TCRdb stores in-frame clones only, minus some. V and J calls and clone size follow that table, whereas D and trimming were derived from the DNA. The sample carries approximately 440,000 clones, 70% to 90% recorded once. This entry is derived from a study of blood T cell repertoires in COVID-19. The overall study: The samples span acute and convalescent COVID-19 from the United States, Italy and Spain.

A Seattle source enrolled patients during active infection and followed them longitudinally. The CDR3 loop spans 16 amino acids. Trimming removed 1 base from V and 1 base from J, with 11 bases in between. Germline CDR1 SNHLY, CDR2 FYNNEI. The sequence was collected from a woman aged 45-65 years with COVID-19, enrolled during active disease. The gene calls are TRBV2 and TRBJ2-4; the D is unclear. The source material was peripheral blood. CDR3 in DNA: TGTGCCAGCAGTGAAGGGCAGGTCTTGGCCAAAAACATTCAGTACTTC. Translating gives CASSEGQVLAKNIQYF.